This T cell receptor (beta chain) was found in a study of shared clonotypes between healthy human individuals. Overall study results and limits: Sampling used blood alone; tissue repertoires probably differ.

As concerns this clone: What it recognizes is unknown.

The study ran the assay at deep level. This table comes from immunoSEQ multiplex PCR, and its TCRdb copy is limited to in-frame clones, with some not included. The profile covers about 560,000 clones, with around 78% appearing a single time and around 12% taken by the ten largest. Donors were healthy HIV-negative adults without recently reported acute infections or vaccinations. V gave up 2 bases and J gave up 8 bases, with 16 bases separating them. The CDR3 totals 14 residues. From germline, CDR1 is GTSNPN and CDR2 SVGIG (reference sequence). What was sequenced was PBMCs. The clonotype originates from a woman aged 40 to 50 in good health. Some clones in this sample may be carry-over from other donors' samples. This chain joins TRBV30 and TRBJ2-4; tentatively, D is TRBD1 or TRBD2 (5 bases each). CDR3 DNA sequence: TGTGCCTGGAGTCGAGGGCAGGGAGAAGACATTCAGTACTTC. Translation: CAWSRGQGEDIQYF. Based on the CDR3 plus reference TRBV30 and TRBJ2-4, the full variable domain is SQTIHQWPATLVQPVGSPLSLECTVEGTSNPNLYWYRQAAGRGLQLLFYSVGIGQISSEVPQNLSASRPQDRQFILSSKKLLLSDSGFYLCAWSRGQGEDIQYFGAGTRLSVL.